This entry lists 30 T cell receptor beta chains sequenced from one sample in a study of blood T cell repertoires in COVID-19. Sequenced by immunoSEQ multiplex PCR; TCRdb stores in-frame clones only, minus some. The sample consists of more than 95,000 clones, approximately 82% of them appearing once. Sequencing was done on a sample of peripheral blood. The receptors shown here come from a man aged 70-80 years with active or convalescent COVID-19.

The chain recombines TRBV4-3 with TRBJ2-7; the match to TRBD2 covers 10 bases. CDR1 LGHNA and CDR2 YSLEER come from the germline V gene. Trimming at V came to 0 bases and at J to 6 bases, leaving 8 bases not matched to a gene. The CDR3 consists of 16 residues. DNA for the CDR3: TGCGCCAGCAGCCAAGAATTTCCTAGCGGGGGCAGCGAGCAGTACTTC. Residues: CASSQEFPSGGSEQYF.

The gene calls are TRBV19 and TRBJ2-5, with 8 bases lining up with TRBD1. The germline gives CDR1 LNHDA, CDR2 SQIVND (reference sequence). Unmatched junction bases numbered 6, after V lost 5 bases and J lost 1 base. The CDR3 is made up of 15 amino acids. CDR3 nucleotide sequence: TGTGCCAGTAGTCTAGGACAGGGCAGCCAAGAGACCCAGTACTTC. Amino acid sequence: CASSLGQGSQETQYF.

This clone was found a few times. The chain couples TRBV4-3 to TRBJ1-5, with D possibly TRBD1 on 6 matching bases. CDR3 size: 15 residues. Deletions cut 2 bases from V and 7 bases from J, with 15 bases between. Per the germline V gene, CDR1 is LGHNA and CDR2 is YSLEER. CDR3 protein: CASSQSTGYGQPQHF. DNA for the CDR3: TGCGCCAGCAGCCAAAGCACAGGGTACGGACAGCCCCAGCATTTT.

In this sample, this clone turned up a few times. The chain recombines TRBV6-1 with TRBJ2-7, with 10 bases lining up with TRBD2. The CDR3 is made up of 15 amino acids. V trimming: 2 bases; J trimming: 2 bases; junction bases outside the gene matches: 3. CDR1 and CDR2 (germline): MNHNS, SASEGT. This CDR3 is CASSEPLAGAYEQYF. In nucleotides, the CDR3 is TGTGCCAGCAGTGAACCCCTAGCGGGGGCCTACGAGCAGTACTTC.

The J gene is TRBJ1-2, the V gene TRBV15; TRBD1 agrees at 12 bases. The CDR3 spans 16 residues. The junction had 11 bases not matched to a gene; V was cut back by 6 bases and J by 6 bases. Germline assignment: CDR1 LNHNV and CDR2 YYDKDF (reference sequence). The CDR3 sequence is CATRPPGTGGADGYTF. For the CDR3, the DNA is TGTGCCACCAGGCCCCCCGGGACAGGGGGCGCGGATGGCTACACCTTC.

The chain uses TRBV12-5 and TRBJ2-3, with 7 bases fitting TRBD2. This CDR3 has 18 residues. J gave up 3 bases and V 3 bases, and 15 bases lay outside the gene matches. The germline V gene has CDR1 LGHNT and CDR2 FRNRAP. CDR3 sequence: CASGFPPGGKRGTDTQYF. The CDR3 nucleotides read TGTGCTAGTGGTTTTCCCCCCGGAGGGAAGCGGGGTACAGATACGCAGTATTTT.

This clone has just one count. The chain has TRBV27 and TRBJ1-6; tentative D call: TRBD1 (6 bases). The CDR3 loop spans 15 amino acids. The V end lost 3 bases, the J end lost 8 bases, and 14 bases lay between the germline ends. Per the germline V gene, CDR1 is MNHEY and CDR2 is SMNVEV (reference sequence). DNA for the CDR3: TGTGCCAGCAGTTTGAGGACAGAACCCTATTCACCCCTCCACTTT. The encoded protein is CASSLRTEPYSPLHF.

V and J are TRBV6-5 and TRBJ1-4, with D unclear. From germline, CDR1 is MNHEY and CDR2 SVGAGI. This CDR3 spans 12 amino acids. Trimming removed 8 bases at V and 0 bases at J, with 4 bases between. This CDR3 is CASSATNEKLFF. The CDR3 DNA reads TGTGCCAGCTCGGCAACTAATGAAAAACTGTTTTTT.

The rearrangement uses TRBV6-6 and TRBJ1-6; D might be TRBD1 (6 bases). The length of the CDR3 is 15 residues. Trimming stripped 6 bases from V and 2 bases from J, with 11 bases between. Germline V gene sequence: CDR1 MNHNY, CDR2 SVGAGI (reference sequence). CDR3 residues: CASSRQETYNSPLHF. In DNA, the CDR3 is TGTGCCAGCAGCCGACAGGAAACCTATAATTCACCCCTCCACTTT.

The rearrangement links TRBV6-2 or TRBV6-3 to TRBJ2-7; 10 nucleotides align to TRBD2. CDR1 is MNHEY and CDR2 is SVGEGT in the germline V gene. CDR3 size: 15 residues. Trimming at V came to 4 bases and at J to 4 bases, leaving 7 bases not matched to a gene. The CDR3 bases are TGTGCCAGCAGTTCTTCTAGCGGGAGAGCATACGAGCAGTACTTC. Its translation: CASSSSSGRAYEQYF.

For the CDR3, the DNA is TGTGCCAGCAGCTTAGCGGGCCAGGGAACGAACACCGGGGAGCTGTTTTTT. Protein: CASSLAGQGTNTGELFF. The chain is built from TRBV7-2 and TRBJ2-2; maybe TRBD1 (5 bases). The V and J ends lost 0 bases and 0 bases respectively, with 11 bases between them. The CDR3 is 17 residues long. From germline, CDR1 is SGHTA and CDR2 FQGNSA.

V usage is TRBV5-6 and J usage is TRBJ1-4; D remains unclear. The CDR3 sequence is 13 residues long. Trimming cost V 0 bases and J 8 bases, with 8 bases left between them. CDR1 is SGHDT and CDR2 is YYEEEE in the germline V gene. The CDR3 loop is CASSLAAQEKLFF. In DNA, the CDR3 is TGTGCCAGCAGCTTGGCCGCCCAGGAAAAACTGTTTTTT.

The chain joins TRBV9 to TRBJ1-3; D not certain. V lost 3 bases and J 2 bases, leaving 6 bases between the germline ends. Germline values: CDR1 SGDLS, CDR2 YYNGEE. The CDR3 runs to 13 residues. The CDR3 DNA reads as TGTGCCAGCAGCGCCAAAACTGGAAACACCATATATTTT. As protein: CASSAKTGNTIYF.

This chain links TRBV3-1 (or the pseudogene TRBV3-2) with TRBJ2-4; D gene ambiguous. Trimming shortened V by 1 base and J by 0 bases, and 7 bases separated the two germline ends. This CDR3 is built from 15 residues. Per germline, CDR1 LGHDT and CDR2 YNNKEL (reference sequence). The CDR3 DNA sequence: TGTGCCAGCAGCCAAGGAGAACTAGCCAAAAACATTCAGTACTTC. Encoded protein: CASSQGELAKNIQYF.

V is TRBV12-3 or TRBV12-4 and J is TRBJ1-4, with a tentative D call TRBD1 (5 bases). Trimming removed 2 bases at V and 8 bases at J, with 9 bases between. There are 13 residues in the CDR3. The CDR3 DNA sequence: TGTGCCAGCAGTTTAACAGGATCCGAAAAACTGTTTTTT. Its protein is CASSLTGSEKLFF.

Only a few counts were recorded for this clone. The chain combines TRBV29-1 with TRBJ1-5; 10 bases map to TRBD1. Germline CDR1 and CDR2: SQVTM and ANQGSEA. With 6 bases clipped from V and 2 bases from J, the junction kept 4 bases outside the gene matches. The CDR3 has 14 residues. The DNA for the CDR3 is TGCAGCGTAAGACAGGGGGCCGGCAATCAGCCCCAGCATTTT. Its protein is CSVRQGAGNQPQHF.

This clone was counted a few times. The chain is built from TRBV7-2 and TRBJ1-2; D ambiguous. This CDR3 is built from 15 residues. Trimming shortened V by 0 bases and J by 4 bases, and 12 bases separated the two germline ends. Germline CDR1 reads SGHTA; CDR2 reads FQGNSA. The CDR3 protein is CASSLARLSTYGYTF. CDR3 nucleotide sequence: TGTGCCAGCAGCTTAGCCCGACTCTCAACCTATGGCTACACCTTC.

The V call is TRBV7-2, the J call TRBJ1-1; no clear D. CDR3 size: 13 residues. The V end lost 1 base, the J end lost 7 bases, and 10 bases lay between the germline ends. Germline values: CDR1 SGHTA, CDR2 FQGNSA. The CDR3 loop is CASSLGSGYEAFF. DNA for the CDR3: TGTGCCAGCAGCTTAGGGTCGGGATATGAAGCTTTCTTT.

The chain employs TRBV11-3 and TRBJ2-3; 11 bases agree with TRBD2. V dropped 5 bases and J dropped 0; count of bases not matched to a gene: 7. The CDR3 is 17 amino acids. Germline loops: CDR1 SGHNT, CDR2 YENEEA. CDR3: CASSLLAGGTSTDTQYF. In DNA, the CDR3 is TGTGCCAGCAGCCTCCTAGCGGGGGGAACTAGCACAGATACGCAGTATTTT.

The chain carries TRBV4-2 and TRBJ2-1; perhaps TRBD1 as D (6 bases). Germline lookup yields CDR1 LGHNA and CDR2 YNFKEQ. The CDR3 is made up of 17 amino acids. Deletions cut 1 base from V and 3 bases from J, with 16 bases between. In DNA form, the CDR3 reads TGTGCCAGCAGCCAAGGGGTTGAGTCCAGGGGCTACAATGAGCAGTTCTTC. Protein sequence: CASSQGVESRGYNEQFF.

This clone was observed many times. The chain links TRBV7-9 to TRBJ1-2, with TRBD1 identical over 8 bases. V trimming: 4 bases; J trimming: 4 bases; junction bases outside the gene matches: 11. Germline values: CDR1 SEHNR, CDR2 FQNEAQ (reference sequence). The CDR3 is 16 residues long. The CDR3 spells CASSSRDRNGAYGYTF. CDR3 in DNA: TGTGCCAGCAGCTCAAGGGACAGGAACGGGGCCTATGGCTACACCTTC.

This sequence joins TRBV7-9 and TRBJ1-1; 7 bases are a match to TRBD1. Germline loops: CDR1 SEHNR, CDR2 FQNEAQ (reference sequence). CDR3 length: 14 amino acids. V gave up 4 bases and J gave up 0 bases; unmatched junction bases: 2. In DNA form, the CDR3 reads TGTGCCAGCAGCTCACAGGGGATGAACACTGAAGCTTTCTTT. Protein sequence: CASSSQGMNTEAFF.

The chain couples TRBV12-3 or TRBV12-4 to TRBJ1-2, with D possibly TRBD1 on 5 matching bases. This CDR3 contains 13 residues. V dropped 2 bases and J dropped 8 bases, with 12 bases sitting between them. The CDR3 DNA is TGTGCCAGCAGTTTATGGGGGGAGGAAGGCTACACCTTC. Amino acid sequence: CASSLWGEEGYTF.

The chain is built from TRBV5-1 and TRBJ1-3, with D unclear. There are 17 residues in the CDR3. The V gene lost 0 bases and the J gene lost 0 bases, with 13 bases spanning the gap. CDR1 SGHRS and CDR2 YFSETQ come from the germline V gene. The DNA for the CDR3 is TGCGCCAGCAGCTTGGTGAGTCCCCGAGCCTCTGGAAACACCATATATTTT. This sequence encodes CASSLVSPRASGNTIYF.

The chain is built from TRBV5-1 and TRBJ2-7; 8 nucleotides agree with TRBD2. Germline values: CDR1 SGHRS, CDR2 YFSETQ. V gave up 0 bases and J gave up 4 bases; unmatched junction bases: 9. CDR3 length: 16 residues. The CDR3 spells CASSLAGGIGMYEQYF. In DNA, the CDR3 is TGCGCCAGCAGCTTGGCGGGGGGGATTGGGATGTACGAGCAGTACTTC.

V is TRBV4-2 and J is TRBJ2-2; 8 positions match TRBD2. The germline V gene has CDR1 LGHNA and CDR2 YNFKEQ. J was trimmed by 6 bases and V by 0 bases; bases with no gene match: 9. CDR3 size: 17 residues. The CDR3 coding sequence is TGTGCCAGCAGCCAAGATAGGGTATTAGCGGGATCCGGGGAGCTGTTTTTT. Its protein is CASSQDRVLAGSGELFF.

This chain links TRBV7-3 with TRBJ2-2, with 8 bases lining up with TRBD2. With 5 bases clipped from V and 6 bases from J, the junction kept 2 bases outside the gene matches. Per the germline V gene, CDR1 is SGHTA and CDR2 is FQGTGA. The CDR3 loop spans 13 amino acids. The CDR3 coding sequence is TGTGCCAGCAGCCGGACTAGCTCCGGGGAGCTGTTTTTT. The encoded protein is CASSRTSSGELFF.

The chain uses TRBV5-1 and TRBJ2-1, with 11 bases that match TRBD2. The germline V gene encodes CDR1 SGHRS and CDR2 YFSETQ. Trimming took 5 bases from V and 2 from J; bases not matched to a gene: 3. The CDR3 contains 15 residues. The CDR3 DNA follows: TGCGCCAGCAGTTCTAGCGGGGGGCCCTACAATGAGCAGTTCTTC. Its protein is CASSSSGGPYNEQFF.

The chain combines TRBV11-2 with TRBJ1-1; 9 bases map to TRBD1. Trimming took 5 bases from V and 4 from J; bases not matched to a gene: 5. The CDR3 sequence is 14 residues long. Germline V gives CDR1 SGHAT, CDR2 FQNNGV. The chain's CDR3 is CASSLGTGSTEAFF. For the CDR3, the DNA is TGTGCCAGCAGCCTTGGGACAGGGTCCACTGAAGCTTTCTTT.

V is TRBV2 and J is TRBJ2-1, with 9 bases lining up with TRBD2. Germline lookup yields CDR1 SNHLY and CDR2 FYNNEI. This CDR3 comprises 15 residues. Trimming cost V 8 bases and J 7 bases; bases outside gene matches: 12. CDR3 protein: CASWGGGRASNEQFF. Written as DNA, the CDR3 is TGTGCCAGCTGGGGTGGCGGGAGGGCATCGAATGAGCAGTTCTTC.